One and the same sample provided the 32 T cell receptor beta chains below, sequenced in a study of tumor-infiltrating lymphocytes in localized non-small cell lung cancer. Assay: immunoSEQ multiplex PCR; the TCRdb copy retains only in-frame clones and omits some. The sample shows approximately 16,000 clones, over 35% of them seen only once. The sample taken for sequencing was lung tumor tissue. The receptor source for this set is a human donor with non-small cell lung cancer.

V and J are TRBV2 and TRBJ1-1, with D unclear. Germline lookup yields CDR1 SNHLY and CDR2 FYNNEI. The V gene lost 7 bases and the J gene lost 7 bases, with 10 bases spanning the gap. The CDR3 is 11 amino acids. CDR3 residues: CASIISFEAFF. CDR3 in DNA: TGTGCCAGCATCATCAGCTTTGAAGCTTTCTTT.

This chain links TRBV10-3 with TRBJ1-5, with 7 positions matching TRBD1. V shed 5 bases, J shed 5 bases, and the junction held 9 bases outside the gene matches. The CDR3 totals 15 residues. Germline CDR1 ENHRY, CDR2 SYGVKD. CDR3 DNA: TGTGCCATCAGTTCAACAGGGGATTGGGATCAGCCCCAGCATTTT. Its translation is CAISSTGDWDQPQHF.

This clone was counted once. The chain employs TRBV11-2 and TRBJ2-5, with no clear D. V was pared by 0 bases and J by 9 bases, with 11 bases between. Germline CDR1 and CDR2: SGHAT and FQNNGV. The CDR3 totals 13 residues. CDR3 nucleotide sequence: TGTGCCAGCAGCTTAGAACCCGGTTCGGCCCAGTACTTC. Translating gives CASSLEPGSAQYF.

This clone came up a few times. This chain joins TRBV29-1 and TRBJ2-1; 8 bases match TRBD2. The CDR3 spans 14 residues. Germline V CDR1 and CDR2: SQVTM, ANQGSEA. The junction had 5 bases not matched to a gene; V was cut back by 7 bases and J by 0 bases. The CDR3 sequence is CSETRGGSYNEQFF. CDR3 in DNA: TGCAGCGAAACACGGGGGGGCTCCTACAATGAGCAGTTCTTC.

This clone showed up just a few times. The J gene is TRBJ1-1, the V gene TRBV6-4; D is unclear. CDR3 length: 13 residues. Trimming removed 0 bases at V and 1 base at J, with 3 bases between. Germline lookup yields CDR1 MRHNA and CDR2 SNTAGT. This CDR3 reads CASSDSENTEAFF. The CDR3 region has the DNA TGTGCCAGCAGTGACTCCGAGAACACTGAAGCTTTCTTT.

By frequency in the sample, this clone is medium-sized (0.01 to 0.1%). The rearrangement links TRBV28 to TRBJ1-4; no reliable D call. Germline V gene lookup returns CDR1 MDHEN and CDR2 SYDVKM. The V and J ends lost 4 bases and 11 bases respectively, with 11 bases between them. The CDR3 is 12 amino acids. CDR3 DNA sequence: TGTGCCAGCAGTTCACTCATGGGGAAACTGTTTTTT. The encoded protein is CASSSLMGKLFF.

This clone has at least ten counts. V gene TRBV4-1 combines with J gene TRBJ2-5; 15 positions agree with TRBD2. V was pared by 1 base and J by 5 bases, with 8 bases of the junction left unmatched. This CDR3 spans 18 amino acids. The germline CDR1 and CDR2 sequences are MGHRA and YSYEKL. The CDR3 reads CASSQVGTSGGPRETQYF. The CDR3 region has the DNA TGCGCCAGCAGCCAAGTGGGGACTAGCGGGGGGCCGCGGGAGACCCAGTACTTC.

The rearrangement links TRBV7-9 to TRBJ2-7; a weak D match, TRBD1 (5 bases). Germline CDR1 and CDR2: SEHNR and FQNEAQ (reference sequence). CDR3 length: 12 amino acids. Deletions cut 5 bases from V and 3 bases from J, with 8 bases between. For the CDR3, the DNA is TGTGCCAGCAGCCTCCAGGGCTACGAGCAGTACTTC. Translated, it gives CASSLQGYEQYF.

The sample holds one count of this clone. J is TRBJ2-1 and V is TRBV12-5; 8 bases fit TRBD1. Germline-derived CDR1 and CDR2 are LGHNT and FRNRAP. This CDR3 has 15 residues. The V gene end was trimmed by 4 bases and the J gene end by 0 bases; junction bases not matched to a gene: 2. This CDR3 reads CASGWGQVSYNEQFF. For the CDR3, the DNA is TGTGCTAGTGGTTGGGGACAGGTCTCCTACAATGAGCAGTTCTTC.

DNA of the CDR3: TGTGCCAGCAGCTTAGCCTTTCGGGCGAGTTTTAGCACAGATACGCAGTATTTT. It translates to CASSLAFRASFSTDTQYF. The V gene is TRBV7-2, the J gene TRBJ2-3; D gene ambiguous. The V gene lost 0 bases and the J gene lost 0 bases, with 16 bases spanning the gap. Germline CDR1 is SGHTA and CDR2 is FQGNSA. CDR3 length: 18 residues.

This sequence joins TRBV11-3 and TRBJ2-7; 8 positions match TRBD1. V shed 5 bases, J shed 1 base, and the junction held 7 bases outside the gene matches. This CDR3 has 15 residues. Germline CDR1 is SGHNT and CDR2 is YENEEA. The CDR3 is CASSLGTGESYEQYF. The CDR3 nucleotides are TGTGCCAGCAGCCTCGGGACAGGCGAATCCTACGAGCAGTACTTC.

This clone turned up a few times. J is TRBJ1-1 and V is TRBV5-4; 7 bases fit TRBD1. Germline V gives CDR1 SGHNT, CDR2 YYREEE (reference sequence). The V segment lost 0 bases and the J segment 10 bases; nucleotides outside the gene matches: 3. The length of the CDR3 is 12 residues. CDR3 sequence: CASSLGPGGAFF. The DNA for the CDR3 is TGTGCCAGCAGCTTGGGTCCAGGGGGAGCTTTCTTT.

This clone was seen a handful of times. The chain joins TRBV28 to TRBJ1-2; a possible D gene is TRBD1 (6 bases). CDR1 is MDHEN, CDR2 SYDVKM, per germline. The V end was cut by 1 base, the J end by 3 bases, with 15 bases between. The CDR3 sequence is 16 residues long. DNA for the CDR3: TGTGCCAGCAGTTTATTACGGGGGGCGGAAGACTATGGCTACACCTTC. Amino acids: CASSLLRGAEDYGYTF.

The DNA of the CDR3 is TGTGCCAGCAGCTCCCGGGACAGTGGGAAAGAAGCTTTCTTT. Protein product: CASSSRDSGKEAFF. This sequence joins TRBV6-6 and TRBJ1-1; 7 nucleotides align to TRBD1. This CDR3 has 14 residues. CDR1 is MNHNY, CDR2 SVGAGI, per germline (reference sequence). Trimming took 6 bases from V and 8 from J; bases not matched to a gene: 12.

This clone was detected a few times. V and J are TRBV19 and TRBJ2-6; 10 bases line up with TRBD1. Germline assignment: CDR1 LNHDA and CDR2 SQIVND (reference sequence). The CDR3 is 20 residues long. V shed 1 base and J 4 bases; nucleotides not matched to a gene: 13. CDR3 sequence reads: CASSIANLRDRGSGANVLTF. The CDR3 DNA sequence: TGTGCCAGTAGTATAGCTAACCTCCGGGACAGGGGATCAGGGGCCAACGTCCTGACTTTC.

In this sample, this clone turned up many times. The rearrangement links TRBV2 to TRBJ1-1; no reliable D call. CDR1 and CDR2 from the germline V gene are SNHLY and FYNNEI. Trimming took 4 bases from V and 1 from J, leaving 4 bases between them. The CDR3 runs to 12 residues. The DNA of the CDR3 is TGTGCCAGCAGTGTCGGGAACACTGAAGCTTTCTTT. Encoded protein: CASSVGNTEAFF. The whole variable domain, filled in from reference TRBV2 and TRBJ1-1, reads EPEVTQTPSHQVTQMGQEVILRCVPISNHLYFYWYRQILGQKVEFLVSFYNNEISEKSEIFDDQFSVERPDGSNFTLKIRSTKLEDSAMYFCASSVGNTEAFFGQGTRLTVV.

The chain carries TRBV5-4 and TRBJ2-7; 11 bases match TRBD2. Germline trimming cut 4 bases from V and 3 bases from J; bases unmatched to any gene: 6. This CDR3 contains 15 residues. The V gene's germline CDR1 is SGHNT and CDR2 YYREEE (reference sequence). Written as DNA, the CDR3 is TGTGCCAGCAGCGTGAAGACTAGCGGGAACTACGAGCAGTACTTC. Residues: CASSVKTSGNYEQYF.

On this clone itself: The junction and the germline gene differ at one end; a read error may be behind it. This sequence joins TRBV28 and TRBJ2-5; tentative D call: TRBD2 (7 bases). The length of the CDR3 is 14 residues. CDR1 and CDR2 from the germline V gene are MDHEN and SYDVKM. CDR3 in amino acids: CASSLSSGLRGKHF. CDR3 DNA sequence: TGTGCCAGCAGTTTGTCTTCGGGACTAAGGGGGAAGCACTTC.

DNA for the CDR3: TGTGCCAGCTGGGGACTAGCGGGGGGCAATTACAATGAGCAGTTCTTC. This sequence encodes CASWGLAGGNYNEQFF. The chain is built from TRBV28 and TRBJ2-1; 15 bases map to TRBD2. CDR3 length: 16 residues. Germline CDR1 reads MDHEN; CDR2 reads SYDVKM. After removal of 8 bases from V and 4 bases from J, the junction contained 6 bases not matched to a gene.

This clone came up a few times. The rearrangement uses TRBV5-4 and TRBJ2-1, with D perhaps TRBD1 or TRBD2 (5 bases each). Germline V lookup: CDR1 SGHNT, CDR2 YYREEE (reference sequence). The CDR3 runs 15 residues. V was trimmed by 0 bases and J by 8 bases, leaving 15 bases between them. The DNA of the CDR3 is TGTGCCAGCAGCTTGGCCGGCAGGGTGGGGGATGAGCAGTTCTTC. Encoded protein: CASSLAGRVGDEQFF.

The rearrangement joins TRBV27 to TRBJ1-2; D may be TRBD1 (6 bases). The CDR3 spans 16 residues. Germline V CDR1 and CDR2: MNHEY, SMNVEV (reference sequence). Trimming shortened V by 5 bases and J by 2 bases, and 18 bases separated the two germline ends. CDR3 sequence: CASSQGSGSVNYGYTF. Written as DNA, the CDR3 is TGTGCCAGCAGTCAGGGGTCCGGGTCCGTAAACTATGGCTACACCTTC.

The J gene is TRBJ1-2, the V gene TRBV5-1, with 7 bases identical to TRBD1. V dropped 4 bases and J dropped 7; count of bases not matched to a gene: 7. Germline V gene data show CDR1 as SGHRS and CDR2 as YFSETQ. The length of the CDR3 is 13 residues. CDR3 nucleotide sequence: TGCGCCAGCAGCGGAGGGGGCCGGGCTGGCTACACCTTC. Encoded protein: CASSGGGRAGYTF.

The chain recombines TRBV18 with TRBJ2-1; TRBD1 matches 11 bases. The CDR3 is 16 residues long. Germline V gene lookup returns CDR1 KGHSH and CDR2 LQKENI. The trim removed 3 bases at V and 10 bases at J, leaving 11 bases unmatched. The CDR3 DNA is TGTGCCAGCTCACCCTTTTCCGGGACAGGGGGTTACGAGCAGTTCTTC. It is translated as CASSPFSGTGGYEQFF. Complete variable domain (other parts from reference TRBV18 and TRBJ2-1): NAGVMQNPRHLVRRRGQEARLRCSPMKGHSHVYWYRQLPEEGLKFMVYLQKENIIDESGMPKERFSAEFPKEGPSILRIQQVVRGDSAAYFCASSPFSGTGGYEQFFGPGTRLTVL.

The J gene is TRBJ2-3, the V gene TRBV27; maybe TRBD2 (6 bases). V was shortened by 6 bases and J by 1 base, with 23 bases between the two germline ends. The V gene's germline CDR1 is MNHEY and CDR2 SMNVEV (reference sequence). The CDR3 length is 18 residues. In DNA form, the CDR3 reads TGTGCCAGCAGCCTTATAGTCCCTCGGGGGAGCGGCACAGATACGCAGTATTTT. Protein product: CASSLIVPRGSGTDTQYF.

CDR3 DNA: TGTGCCAGCAGAGAACAGGGCTCGAACACCGGGGAGCTGTTTTTT. Protein sequence: CASREQGSNTGELFF. The rearrangement uses TRBV6-5 and TRBJ2-2; the D gene is possibly TRBD1 (6 bases). Trimming left V 6 bases short and J 0 bases short, with 11 bases between. The germline CDR1 and CDR2 sequences are MNHEY and SVGAGI. The CDR3 length is 15 residues.

This clone has only a few counts. This chain uses TRBV25-1 with TRBJ1-1; D possibly corresponds to TRBD1 (5 bases). CDR1 is MGHDK, CDR2 SYGVNS, per germline. V lost 2 bases and J lost 3, with 19 bases in between. This CDR3 is 17 amino acids long. CDR3 amino acids: CASSELGRRGRDTEAFF. CDR3 coding DNA: TGTGCCAGCAGTGAACTTGGTCGTCGGGGACGGGACACTGAAGCTTTCTTT. Full variable domain (remainder filled in from reference TRBV25-1 and TRBJ1-1): EADIYQTPRYLVIGTGKKITLECSQTMGHDKMYWYQQDPGMELHLIHYSYGVNSTEKGDLSSESTVSRIRTEHFPLTLESARPSHTSQYLCASSELGRRGRDTEAFFGQGTRLTVV.

This clone was counted at least ten times. This chain links TRBV7-8 with TRBJ1-3; 9 nucleotides match TRBD1. This CDR3 has 13 amino acids. CDR1 SGHVS and CDR2 FQNEAQ come from the germline V gene. Losses at the gene ends were 2 bases for V and 10 bases for J; bases not matched to a gene: 3. The CDR3 DNA follows: TGTGCCAGCAGCTTACAAGGACAGGGGACCATATATTTT. It is translated as CASSLQGQGTIYF.

A few counts support this clone. The chain couples TRBV19 to TRBJ1-5, with a tentative D call TRBD1 (6 bases). CDR1 and CDR2 from the germline V gene are LNHDA and SQIVND (reference sequence). The CDR3 extends over 13 amino acids. The germline V and J ends were trimmed by 5 bases and 9 bases, with 14 bases remaining between them. CDR3 nucleotide sequence: TGTGCCAGTAGTCAAACAGGGAGTTCGCCCCAGCATTTT. Translation gives CASSQTGSSPQHF.

The chain joins TRBV6-1 to TRBJ1-2, with TRBD1 identical over 12 bases. V was clipped by 4 bases and J by 2 bases; unmatched bases: 8. The V gene's germline CDR1 is MNHNS and CDR2 SASEGT. The CDR3 runs to 17 residues. The CDR3 DNA follows: TGTGCCAGCAGTGGTCCCGGGACAGGGGGCGGAAACTATGGCTACACCTTC. As protein: CASSGPGTGGGNYGYTF.

In this sample, this clone turned up a few times. This CDR3 is CAISEWGDEQFF. The CDR3 nucleotides read TGTGCCATCAGTGAATGGGGCGATGAGCAGTTCTTC. The chain has TRBV10-3 and TRBJ2-1, with TRBD1 as a possible D gene (5 bases). In germline, CDR1 is ENHRY, CDR2 SYGVKD. V shed 3 bases and J shed 8 bases, with 8 bases lying between them. The CDR3 is made up of 12 amino acids.

In this sample, this clone turned up a few times. The genes are TRBV7-9 and TRBJ1-1, with D unclear. The V gene's germline CDR1 is SEHNR and CDR2 FQNEAQ (reference sequence). The CDR3 length is 12 residues. Trimming removed 5 bases from V and 10 bases from J, with 14 bases in between. The CDR3 spells CASSHDTGGAFF. Here the CDR3 DNA reads TGTGCCAGCAGCCATGATACGGGAGGAGCTTTCTTT. Based on the CDR3 plus reference TRBV7-9 and TRBJ1-1, the full variable domain is DTGVSQNPRHKITKRGQNVTFRCDPISEHNRLYWYRQTLGQGPEFLTYFQNEAQLEKSRLLSDRFSAERPKGSFSTLEIQRTEQGDSAMYLCASSHDTGGAFFGQGTRLTVV.

This clone showed up just a few times. V and J are TRBV7-2 and TRBJ2-5; TRBD2 might be the D (7 bases). CDR1 is SGHTA, CDR2 FQGNSA, per germline. This CDR3 is built from 16 residues. V was trimmed by 5 bases and J by 5 bases, leaving 21 bases between them. The CDR3 spells CASSTQGGGRGETQYF. In DNA, the CDR3 is TGTGCCAGCAGCACCCAAGGGGGGGGGCGTGGGGAGACCCAGTACTTC.